This passage covers 25 T cell receptor beta chains from one sample sequenced in a study of T cells in localized non-small cell lung cancer. Data came from immunoSEQ multiplex PCR; TCRdb stores just in-frame clones and leaves some out. The data contain around 3,900 clones, roughly two fifths of them singletons. The sequencing used lung tumor tissue, collected before any cancer treatment. Receptors were obtained from a woman aged 35 to 75 with stage I lung adenocarcinoma.

This chain connects TRBV18 to TRBJ2-7; tentative D call: TRBD1 (6 bases). The V gene lost 4 bases and the J gene lost 0 bases, with 10 bases spanning the gap. The CDR3 has 14 amino acids. The germline V gene has CDR1 KGHSH and CDR2 LQKENI. The chain's CDR3 is CASSRRGPSYEQYF. Written as DNA, the CDR3 is TGTGCCAGCTCACGCAGGGGACCCTCCTACGAGCAGTACTTC.

V gene TRBV18 combines with J gene TRBJ2-1; D is ambiguous. This CDR3 region has 14 residues. Trimming pared 2 bases from V and 2 bases from J, leaving 7 bases between. Germline loops: CDR1 KGHSH, CDR2 LQKENI. The CDR3 loop is CASSPLSAYNEQFF. The CDR3 DNA is TGTGCCAGCTCACCATTATCAGCCTACAATGAGCAGTTCTTC.

J is TRBJ2-7 and V is TRBV18, with TRBD1 as a possible D gene (5 bases). V was shortened by 3 bases and J by 1 base, with 13 bases between the two germline ends. Germline CDR1 is KGHSH and CDR2 is LQKENI. The CDR3 covers 15 residues. Here the CDR3 DNA reads TGTGCCAGCTCACCGATGAAGGGGTATTCCTACGAGCAGTACTTC. Its translation is CASSPMKGYSYEQYF.

Only a few counts were recorded for this clone. The V and J genes are TRBV28 and TRBJ1-3, with a possible D match to TRBD1 (5 bases). The germline V gene has CDR1 MDHEN and CDR2 SYDVKM. Trimming removed 8 bases at V and 2 bases at J, with 13 bases between. The CDR3 totals 14 residues. CDR3 sequence: CASAGGGTGNTIYF. CDR3 nucleotides: TGTGCCAGCGCGGGTGGGGGGACTGGAAACACCATATATTTT.

The V and J genes are TRBV5-1 and TRBJ2-1; 10 positions agree with TRBD2. The germline V gene has CDR1 SGHRS and CDR2 YFSETQ. This CDR3 has 17 residues. J lost 5 bases, V lost 0 bases, and 8 bases had no gene match. The CDR3 coding sequence is TGCGCCAGCAGCTTGGAAGTCACTAGCGGGAATCACAATGAGCAGTTCTTC. Protein: CASSLEVTSGNHNEQFF. The complete variable domain, with remaining parts taken from reference TRBV5-1 and TRBJ2-1, reads KAGVTQTPRYLIKTRGQQVTLSCSPISGHRSVSWYQQTPGQGLQFLFEYFSETQRNKGNFPGRFSGRQFSNSRSEMNVSTLELGDSALYLCASSLEVTSGNHNEQFFGPGTRLTVL.

A few counts support this clone. This chain connects TRBV6-8 to TRBJ2-3; 8 bases map to TRBD2. The CDR3 contains 16 residues. The V gene end was trimmed by 6 bases and the J gene end by 0 bases; junction bases not matched to a gene: 8. Germline assignment: CDR1 MNHGY and CDR2 SAAAGT. The CDR3 coding sequence is TGTGCCAGCAGCTTCAAAGCGGGAGCTAGCACAGATACGCAGTATTTT. It is translated as CASSFKAGASTDTQYF.

By frequency in the sample, this clone is large (0.1 to 1%). The genes are TRBV11-3 and TRBJ2-1; 10 bases align to TRBD2. This CDR3 has 14 amino acids. J was trimmed by 4 bases and V by 6 bases; bases with no gene match: 3. Germline assignment: CDR1 SGHNT and CDR2 YENEEA. This CDR3 reads CASSPSGGYNEQFF. In DNA, the CDR3 is TGTGCCAGCAGTCCTAGCGGGGGTTACAATGAGCAGTTCTTC.

This clone was seen more than once but under ten times. The rearrangement links TRBV6-8 to TRBJ1-5; D is unclear. V was shortened by 7 bases and J by 3 bases, with 16 bases between the two germline ends. The germline V gene encodes CDR1 MNHGY and CDR2 SAAAGT. The CDR3 is 15 amino acids. Here the CDR3 reads CASTPRYRHNQPQHF. CDR3 DNA sequence: TGTGCCAGCACCCCCCGGTACAGACACAATCAGCCCCAGCATTTT.

This clone has just a few counts. The chain combines TRBV9 with TRBJ1-1, with 7 bases lining up with TRBD1. This CDR3 has 15 amino acids. Germline CDR1 reads SGDLS; CDR2 reads YYNGEE. V trimming: 6 bases; J trimming: 2 bases; junction bases outside the gene matches: 10. DNA of the CDR3: TGTGCCAGCACCGAGGGGGAGGGGGCTAACACTGAAGCTTTCTTT. Translating it yields CASTEGEGANTEAFF.

The table lists this clone with a few counts. V usage is TRBV6-8 and J usage is TRBJ2-1; 12 positions agree with TRBD2. The CDR3 is 13 amino acids. CDR1 and CDR2 from the germline V gene are MNHGY and SAAAGT. With 6 bases clipped from V and 8 bases from J, the junction kept 2 bases outside the gene matches. The CDR3 DNA reads TGTGCCAGCAGGCGACTAGCGGGAGATGAGCAGTTCTTC. It is translated as CASRRLAGDEQFF.

This chain joins TRBV28 and TRBJ1-4, with D possibly TRBD1 on 6 matching bases. CDR3 length: 15 residues. CDR1 and CDR2 from the germline V gene are MDHEN and SYDVKM. V was clipped by 6 bases and J by 7 bases, with 18 bases between them. The CDR3 region is CASRGARRDGEKLFF. The CDR3 DNA reads as TGTGCCAGCAGGGGGGCCCGTAGGGATGGTGAAAAACTGTTTTTT.

The gene calls are TRBV18 and TRBJ2-6; TRBD1 is a possible D gene (5 bases). V lost 0 bases and J 0 bases, leaving 24 bases between the germline ends. Germline values: CDR1 KGHSH, CDR2 LQKENI. This CDR3 is built from 22 residues. The CDR3 loop reads CASSPPLGRAITPDSGANVLTF. The CDR3 DNA reads TGTGCCAGCTCACCACCCTTGGGCAGGGCGATAACCCCTGACTCTGGGGCCAACGTCCTGACTTTC.

This clone is categorized as medium-sized. V usage is TRBV6-8 and J usage is TRBJ2-7; TRBD2 aligns across 11 bases. Trimming cost V 2 bases and J 0 bases; bases outside gene matches: 0. The germline gives CDR1 MNHGY, CDR2 SAAAGT. CDR3 length: 15 amino acids. The CDR3 region has the DNA TGTGCCAGCAGTTACACTAGCGGGAGCTCCTACGAGCAGTACTTC. Translated, it gives CASSYTSGSSYEQYF.

The chain joins TRBV18 to TRBJ2-5, with 10 positions matching TRBD1. Germline values: CDR1 KGHSH, CDR2 LQKENI. J gave up 5 bases and V 3 bases, and 9 bases lay outside the gene matches. The CDR3 is made up of 16 amino acids. CDR3 bases: TGTGCCAGCTCACCGTCGGCGACAGGGGGCGGGGAGACCCAGTACTTC. Protein: CASSPSATGGGETQYF.

This chain links TRBV19 with TRBJ2-3; D is uncertain. Trimming stripped 4 bases from V and 7 bases from J, with 9 bases between. CDR3 length: 12 amino acids. Germline values: CDR1 LNHDA, CDR2 SQIVND (reference sequence). The DNA for the CDR3 is TGTGCCAGTAGTAGAATAGGGCATACGCAGTATTTT. Residues: CASSRIGHTQYF.

This clone occurred a few times. V usage is TRBV10-1 and J usage is TRBJ2-1, with a possible D match to TRBD2 (6 bases). V dropped 5 bases and J dropped 9 bases, with 14 bases sitting between them. CDR3 length equals 13 residues. CDR1 and CDR2 from the germline V gene are WNHNN and SYGVQD (reference sequence). CDR3 loop: CASSRSQEGEQFF. In DNA, the CDR3 is TGCGCCAGCAGTAGATCCCAGGAGGGTGAGCAGTTCTTC.

This clone is judged medium-sized. V gene TRBV4-1 combines with J gene TRBJ2-3; D is uncertain. Trimming took 4 bases from V and 4 from J, leaving 15 bases between them. This CDR3 region has 15 residues. The germline V gene has CDR1 MGHRA and CDR2 YSYEKL. The CDR3 loop reads CASSLKGYWADTQYF. The CDR3 bases are TGCGCCAGCAGCCTGAAGGGCTATTGGGCAGATACGCAGTATTTT.

The J gene is TRBJ1-3, the V gene TRBV28, with a weak D call TRBD1 (5 bases). Germline V gene lookup returns CDR1 MDHEN and CDR2 SYDVKM. The CDR3 totals 15 residues. V was clipped by 4 bases and J by 3 bases, with 13 bases between them. CDR3 bases: TGTGCCAGCAGTTGGCGGGGGAGCTTTGGAAACACCATATATTTT. Protein product: CASSWRGSFGNTIYF.

This clone was counted once. The chain recombines TRBV18 with TRBJ2-5; 11 bases agree with TRBD2. The trim removed 2 bases at V and 4 bases at J, leaving 6 bases unmatched. CDR3 size: 16 residues. Germline values: CDR1 KGHSH, CDR2 LQKENI. CDR3 sequence (DNA): TGTGCCAGCTCACCAACACTAGCGGGAGTTGGAGAGACCCAGTACTTC. It translates to CASSPTLAGVGETQYF.

This clone was seen only a few times. The V gene is TRBV11-3, the J gene TRBJ2-7; D is tentatively TRBD1 or TRBD2 (6 bases each). There are 16 residues in the CDR3. Germline CDR1 and CDR2: SGHNT and YENEEA. Trimming took off 5 bases at V and 4 bases at J, with 21 bases between the two ends. CDR3 DNA sequence: TGTGCCAGCAGCCCCCGCGGGGCAGGGACAATATACGAGCAGTACTTC. It translates to CASSPRGAGTIYEQYF.

This clone was found a few times. The J gene is TRBJ2-7, the V gene TRBV28, with 9 bases identical to TRBD2. Germline V gene sequence: CDR1 MDHEN, CDR2 SYDVKM. Germline trimming cut 4 bases from V and 5 bases from J; bases unmatched to any gene: 15. This CDR3 has 17 amino acids. Here the CDR3 reads CASSSLSGLAPQNEQYF. Here the CDR3 DNA reads TGTGCCAGCAGTTCTCTTTCCGGACTAGCGCCTCAGAACGAGCAGTACTTC.

This CDR3 reads CSVEAIGTGIQETQYF. In nucleotides, the CDR3 is TGCAGCGTTGAAGCGATAGGGACAGGGATACAAGAGACCCAGTACTTC. The chain employs TRBV29-1 and TRBJ2-5, with 9 bases that match TRBD1. Germline lookup yields CDR1 SQVTM and CDR2 ANQGSEA. The V segment lost 1 base and the J segment 2 bases; nucleotides outside the gene matches: 8. The CDR3 spans 16 residues.

V is TRBV28 and J is TRBJ1-2, with 9 bases matching TRBD1. V dropped 5 bases and J dropped 8; count of bases not matched to a gene: 15. The length of the CDR3 is 16 residues. Germline values: CDR1 MDHEN, CDR2 SYDVKM. CDR3 in DNA: TGTGCCAGCAGTACCCCCGGGACAGGGCCTATTTGGGGCTACACCTTC. The encoded protein is CASSTPGTGPIWGYTF.

The chain combines TRBV12-5 with TRBJ1-5; tentative D call: TRBD1 (5 bases). The germline CDR1 and CDR2 sequences are LGHNT and FRNRAP. This CDR3 spans 15 amino acids. Trimming pared 1 base from V and 4 bases from J, leaving 11 bases between. CDR3 residues: CASGLGDGINQPQHF. As DNA, the CDR3 is TGTGCTAGTGGTTTGGGGGACGGAATAAATCAGCCCCAGCATTTT.

V usage is TRBV18 and J usage is TRBJ1-3; a possible D gene is TRBD1 (6 bases). This CDR3 spans 16 amino acids. V was cut by 2 bases and J by 2 bases, with 13 bases left in between. Germline V gives CDR1 KGHSH, CDR2 LQKENI. The CDR3 loop is CASSPMDSFAGNTIYF. The CDR3 DNA sequence: TGTGCCAGCTCACCAATGGACAGCTTTGCTGGAAACACCATATATTTT.